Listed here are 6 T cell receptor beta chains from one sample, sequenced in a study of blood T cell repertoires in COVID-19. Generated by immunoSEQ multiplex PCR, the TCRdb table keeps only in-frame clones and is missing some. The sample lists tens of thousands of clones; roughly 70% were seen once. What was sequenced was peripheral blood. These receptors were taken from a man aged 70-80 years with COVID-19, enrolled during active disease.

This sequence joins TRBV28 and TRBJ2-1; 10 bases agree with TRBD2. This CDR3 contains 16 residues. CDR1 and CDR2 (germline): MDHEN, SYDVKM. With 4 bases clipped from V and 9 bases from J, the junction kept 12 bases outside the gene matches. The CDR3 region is CASSSAGLAVIVEQFF. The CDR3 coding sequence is TGTGCCAGCAGTTCCGCTGGACTAGCGGTGATAGTTGAGCAGTTCTTC. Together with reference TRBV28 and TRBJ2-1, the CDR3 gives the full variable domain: DVKVTQSSRYLVKRTGEKVFLECVQDMDHENMFWYRQDPGLGLRLIYFSYDVKMKEKGDIPEGYSVSREKKERFSLILESASTNQTSMYLCASSSAGLAVIVEQFFGPGTRLTVL.

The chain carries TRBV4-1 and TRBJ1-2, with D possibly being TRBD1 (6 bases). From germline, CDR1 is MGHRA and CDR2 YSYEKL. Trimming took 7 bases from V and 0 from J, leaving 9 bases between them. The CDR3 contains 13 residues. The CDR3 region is CASTGETNYGYTF. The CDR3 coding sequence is TGCGCCAGCACAGGGGAAACTAACTATGGCTACACCTTC.

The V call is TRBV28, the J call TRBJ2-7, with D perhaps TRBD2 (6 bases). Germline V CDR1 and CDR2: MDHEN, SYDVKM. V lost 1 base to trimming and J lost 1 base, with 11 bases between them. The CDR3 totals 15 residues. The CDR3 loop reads CASSLSPGLSYEQYF. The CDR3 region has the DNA TGTGCCAGCAGTTTATCCCCGGGACTTTCCTACGAGCAGTACTTC.

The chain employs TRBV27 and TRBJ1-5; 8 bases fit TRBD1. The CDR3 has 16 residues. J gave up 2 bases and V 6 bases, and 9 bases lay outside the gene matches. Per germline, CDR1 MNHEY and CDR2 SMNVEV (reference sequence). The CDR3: CASSHWTGYGNQPQHF. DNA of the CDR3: TGTGCCAGCAGCCACTGGACAGGGTATGGCAATCAGCCCCAGCATTTT.

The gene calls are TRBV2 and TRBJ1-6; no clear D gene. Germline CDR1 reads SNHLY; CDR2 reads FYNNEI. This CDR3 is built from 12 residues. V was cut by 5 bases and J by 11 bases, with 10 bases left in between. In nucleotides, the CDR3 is TGTGCCAGCAGTCGAGGGTTTACACCCCTCCACTTT. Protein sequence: CASSRGFTPLHF.

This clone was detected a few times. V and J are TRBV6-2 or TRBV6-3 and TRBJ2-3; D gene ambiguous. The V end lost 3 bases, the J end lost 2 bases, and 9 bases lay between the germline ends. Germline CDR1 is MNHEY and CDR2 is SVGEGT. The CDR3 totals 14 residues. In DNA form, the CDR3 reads TGTGCCAGCAGTTATGGGCCCAACACAGATACGCAGTATTTT. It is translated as CASSYGPNTDTQYF.